This record concerns one T cell receptor (beta chain) sequence. The antigen remains unidentified. Trimming pared 0 bases from V and 1 base from J, leaving 13 bases between. Germline V CDR1 and CDR2: MNHNS, SASEGT. This CDR3 has 16 residues. The tumor samples were collected prior to definitive surgery or chemotherapy. These data are taken from a study of high-grade serous ovarian cancer treatment subgroups. Profiling relied on immunoSEQ multiplex PCR, and the TCRdb table lists in-frame clones only, not all of them. The table records more than 8,000 clones, about three quarters of them present only once. Overall study findings and caveats: Only CDR3 was analyzed; CDR1 and CDR2 were not. Repertoire similarity ranged roughly 0.1 to 0.85 between tumors of one patient. Higher neoantigen levels went with greater TCR clonal relatedness. These tumor repertoires lack spatial information from bulk sequencing.

This TCR was recovered from a human donor with high-grade serous ovarian cancer. The V call is TRBV6-1, the J call TRBJ2-7, with D possibly matching TRBD2 (5 bases). Sequenced sample: tumor tissue. The CDR3 nucleotides read TGTGCCAGCAGTGAAGCGGGCCTAGCTCTATCCTACGAGCAGTACTTC. This translates into CASSEAGLALSYEQYF.